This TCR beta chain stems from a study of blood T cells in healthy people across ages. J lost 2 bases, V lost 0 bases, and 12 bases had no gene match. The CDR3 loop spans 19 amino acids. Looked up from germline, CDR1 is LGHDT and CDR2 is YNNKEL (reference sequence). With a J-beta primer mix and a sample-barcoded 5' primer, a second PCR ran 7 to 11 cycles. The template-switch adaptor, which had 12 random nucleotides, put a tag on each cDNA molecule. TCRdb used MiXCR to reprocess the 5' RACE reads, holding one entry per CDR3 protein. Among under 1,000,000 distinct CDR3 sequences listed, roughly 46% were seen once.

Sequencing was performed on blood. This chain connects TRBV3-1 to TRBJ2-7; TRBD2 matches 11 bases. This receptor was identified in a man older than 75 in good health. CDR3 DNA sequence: TGTGCCAGCAGCCAAGATATGGGACTAGCGGCTATAAAAACCTACGAGCAGTACTTC. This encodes CASSQDMGLAAIKTYEQYF.